This T cell receptor (beta chain) was recorded in a study of cytotoxic CD8 clonotypes in ibrutinib-treated CLL. Study-wide context: Following treatment for a median roughly twelve months, range 6 to 36, response samples were then taken.

Sequencing used immunoSEQ multiplex PCR; TCRdb keeps in-frame clones, though not all of them. The data contain tens of thousands of clones, around 80% of them seen just once; the ten biggest clones take up 7.5% to 8%. V was clipped by 0 bases and J by 3 bases, with 14 bases between them. The germline CDR1 and CDR2 sequences are MGHDK and SYGVNS. There are 17 residues in the CDR3. The clonotype comes from a human donor with chronic lymphocytic leukemia. The rearrangement links TRBV25-1 to TRBJ2-2; weak D call: TRBD1 (6 bases). The sample here was PBMCs, taken at disease progression, from a patient treated with ibrutinib. CDR3 protein: CASSEYTGSIYTGELFF. Here the CDR3 DNA reads TGTGCCAGCAGTGAATATACAGGGAGCATCTACACCGGGGAGCTGTTTTTT. The full variable domain, in which reference TRBV25-1 and TRBJ2-2 provide the parts outside the CDR3, is EADIYQTPRYLVIGTGKKITLECSQTMGHDKMYWYQQDPGMELHLIHYSYGVNSTEKGDLSSESTVSRIRTEHFPLTLESARPSHTSQYLCASSEYTGSIYTGELFFGEGSRLTVL.